This entry features one TCR beta chain sequence. This sample is part of a study of T-cell memory formation after mild COVID-19. The CDR3 sequence is 15 residues long. The germline V gene has CDR1 LGHDT and CDR2 YNNKEL (reference sequence). The germline V and J ends were trimmed by 1 base and 0 bases, with 7 bases remaining between them. TCRdb reprocessed the 5' RACE reads with MiXCR, giving one entry per CDR3 protein. The data show just under 150,000 distinct CDR3 sequences, with about 5.5% seen just once and roughly 2.1% held by the top ten. The source of this sequence is an adult woman who had mild COVID-19 (a few samples of this study predate the infection). Cell type and time point are not known. The chain recombines TRBV3-1 with TRBJ2-1; D is unresolved. The sample was PBMCs or a T cell subset sorted from them (not recorded which). CDR3: CASSQAVSSYNEQFF. In DNA form, the CDR3 reads TGTGCCAGCAGCCAAGCCGTGAGCTCCTACAATGAGCAGTTCTTC.